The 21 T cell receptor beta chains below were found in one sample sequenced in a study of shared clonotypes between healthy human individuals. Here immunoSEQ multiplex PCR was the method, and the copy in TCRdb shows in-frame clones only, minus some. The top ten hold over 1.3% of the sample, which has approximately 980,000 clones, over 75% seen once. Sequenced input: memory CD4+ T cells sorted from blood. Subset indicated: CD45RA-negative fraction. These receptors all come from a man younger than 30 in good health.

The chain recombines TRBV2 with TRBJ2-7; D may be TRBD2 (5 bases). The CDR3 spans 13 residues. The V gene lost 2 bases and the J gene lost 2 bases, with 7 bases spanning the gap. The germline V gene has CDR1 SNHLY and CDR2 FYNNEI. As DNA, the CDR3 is TGTGCCAGCAGTGAACTAGCACCCTACGAGCAGTACTTC. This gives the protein CASSELAPYEQYF.

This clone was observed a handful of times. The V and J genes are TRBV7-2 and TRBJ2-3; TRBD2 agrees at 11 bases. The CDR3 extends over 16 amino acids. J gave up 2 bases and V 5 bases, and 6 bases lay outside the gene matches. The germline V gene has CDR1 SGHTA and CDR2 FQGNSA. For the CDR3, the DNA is TGTGCCAGCAGCGCTCCGGGACTAGCGGTCACAGATACGCAGTATTTT. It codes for CASSAPGLAVTDTQYF. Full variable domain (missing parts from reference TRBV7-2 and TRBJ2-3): GAGVSQSPSNKVTEKGKDVELRCDPISGHTALYWYRQSLGQGLEFLIYFQGNSAPDKSGLPSDRFSAERTGGSVSTLTIQRTQQEDSAVYLCASSAPGLAVTDTQYFGPGTRLTVL.

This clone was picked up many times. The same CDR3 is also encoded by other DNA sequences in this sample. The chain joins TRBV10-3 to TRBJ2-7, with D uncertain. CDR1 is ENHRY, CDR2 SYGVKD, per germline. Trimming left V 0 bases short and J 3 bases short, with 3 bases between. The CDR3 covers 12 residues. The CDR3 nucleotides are TGTGCCATCAGTGAGTCGAGCTACGAGCAGTACTTC. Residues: CAISESSYEQYF.

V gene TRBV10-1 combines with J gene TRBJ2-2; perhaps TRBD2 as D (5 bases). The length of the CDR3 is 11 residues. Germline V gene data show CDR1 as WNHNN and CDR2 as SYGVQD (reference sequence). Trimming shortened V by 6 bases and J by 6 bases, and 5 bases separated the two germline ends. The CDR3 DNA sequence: TGCGCCAGCAGGGGAGCCGGGGAGCTGTTTTTT. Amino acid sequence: CASRGAGELFF.

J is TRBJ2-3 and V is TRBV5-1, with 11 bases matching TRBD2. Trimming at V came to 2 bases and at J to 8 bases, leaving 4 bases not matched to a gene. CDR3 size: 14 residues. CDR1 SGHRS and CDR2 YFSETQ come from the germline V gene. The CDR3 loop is CASSLLAGAGTQYF. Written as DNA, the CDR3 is TGCGCCAGCAGCTTACTAGCGGGGGCCGGTACGCAGTATTTT.

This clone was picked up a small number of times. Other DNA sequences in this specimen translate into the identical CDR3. CDR3 DNA sequence: TGCGCCAGCAGCCCGACAGGGGGCTTGTACGAGCAGTACTTC. Translation gives CASSPTGGLYEQYF. The rearrangement uses TRBV5-1 and TRBJ2-7, with 10 bases aligning to TRBD1. The CDR3 has 14 residues. Germline CDR1 reads SGHRS; CDR2 reads YFSETQ. V shed 4 bases, J shed 4 bases, and the junction held 5 bases outside the gene matches.

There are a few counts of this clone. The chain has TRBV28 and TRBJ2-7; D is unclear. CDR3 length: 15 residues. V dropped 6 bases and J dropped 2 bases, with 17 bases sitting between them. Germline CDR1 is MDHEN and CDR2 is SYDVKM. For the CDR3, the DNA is TGTGCCAGCAGACCACCGGGCCTCACCACCTACGAGCAGTACTTC. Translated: CASRPPGLTTYEQYF.

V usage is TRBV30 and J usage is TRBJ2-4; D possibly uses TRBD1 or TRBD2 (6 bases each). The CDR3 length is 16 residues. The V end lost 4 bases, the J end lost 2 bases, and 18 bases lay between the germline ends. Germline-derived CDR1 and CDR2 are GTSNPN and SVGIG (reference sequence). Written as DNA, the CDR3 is TGTGCCTGGAACCCGACGAGGGGGGTATCCAAAAACATTCAGTACTTC. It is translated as CAWNPTRGVSKNIQYF. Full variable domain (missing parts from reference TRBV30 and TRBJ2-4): SQTIHQWPATLVQPVGSPLSLECTVEGTSNPNLYWYRQAAGRGLQLLFYSVGIGQISSEVPQNLSASRPQDRQFILSSKKLLLSDSGFYLCAWNPTRGVSKNIQYFGAGTRLSVL.

The CDR3 region has the DNA TGTGCCAGCTCACCCCACGGGGGGGCCCAAGATACGCAGTATTTT. It specifies CASSPHGGAQDTQYF. The chain recombines TRBV18 with TRBJ2-3, with TRBD2 identical over 8 bases. Germline V gene lookup returns CDR1 KGHSH and CDR2 LQKENI. V shed 3 bases, J shed 5 bases, and the junction held 7 bases outside the gene matches. The CDR3 extends over 15 amino acids. The full variable domain, rest sourced from reference TRBV18 and TRBJ2-3, is NAGVMQNPRHLVRRRGQEARLRCSPMKGHSHVYWYRQLPEEGLKFMVYLQKENIIDESGMPKERFSAEFPKEGPSILRIQQVVRGDSAAYFCASSPHGGAQDTQYFGPGTRLTVL.

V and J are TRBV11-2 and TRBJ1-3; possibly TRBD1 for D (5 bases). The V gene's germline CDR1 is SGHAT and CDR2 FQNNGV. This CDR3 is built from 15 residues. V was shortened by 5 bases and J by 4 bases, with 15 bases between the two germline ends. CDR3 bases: TGTGCCAGCAGCCTGTCAGGGACGAAGGGAAACACCATATATTTT. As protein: CASSLSGTKGNTIYF. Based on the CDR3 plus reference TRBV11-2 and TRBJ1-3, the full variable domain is EAGVAQSPRYKIIEKRQSVAFWCNPISGHATLYWYQQILGQGPKLLIQFQNNGVVDDSQLPKDRFSAERLKGVDSTLKIQPAKLEDSAVYLCASSLSGTKGNTIYFGEGSWLTVV.

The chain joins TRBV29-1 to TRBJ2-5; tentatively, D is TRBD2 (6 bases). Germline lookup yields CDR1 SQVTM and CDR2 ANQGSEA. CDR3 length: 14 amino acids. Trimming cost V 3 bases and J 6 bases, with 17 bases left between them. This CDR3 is CSVEAGSNKKTQYF. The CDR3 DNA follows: TGCAGCGTTGAGGCGGGGTCGAATAAGAAGACCCAGTACTTC. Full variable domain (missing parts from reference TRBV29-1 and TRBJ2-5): SAVISQKPSRDICQRGTSLTIQCQVDSQVTMMFWYRQQPGQSLTLIATANQGSEATYESGFVIDKFPISRPNLTFSTLTVSNMSPEDSSIYLCSVEAGSNKKTQYFGPGTRLLVL.

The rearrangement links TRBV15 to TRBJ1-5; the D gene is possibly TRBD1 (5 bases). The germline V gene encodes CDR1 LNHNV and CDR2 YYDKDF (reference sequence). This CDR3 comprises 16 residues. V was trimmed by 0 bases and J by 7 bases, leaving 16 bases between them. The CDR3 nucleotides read TGTGCCACCAGCAGAGACGGAGGAGGGGTGGGCCAGCCCCAGCATTTT. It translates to CATSRDGGGVGQPQHF. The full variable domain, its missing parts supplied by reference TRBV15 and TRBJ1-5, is DAMVIQNPRYQVTQFGKPVTLSCSQTLNHNVMYWYQQKSSQAPKLLFHYYDKDFNNEADTPDNFQSRRPNTSFCFLDIRSPGLGDTAMYLCATSRDGGGVGQPQHFGDGTRLSIL.

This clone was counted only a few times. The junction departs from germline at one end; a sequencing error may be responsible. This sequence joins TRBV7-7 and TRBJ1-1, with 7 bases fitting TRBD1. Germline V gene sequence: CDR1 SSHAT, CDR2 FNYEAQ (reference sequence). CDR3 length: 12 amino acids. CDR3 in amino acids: CASRGWNTEAFF. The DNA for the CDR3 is TGTGCGAGCAGGGGGTGGAACACTGAAGCTTTCTTT.

The DNA of the CDR3 is TGTGCCGCAGGGACAGGGCCAGGAGATACGCAGTATTTT. This translates into CAAGTGPGDTQYF. The J gene is TRBJ2-3, the V gene TRBV5-4; the match to TRBD1 covers 9 bases. V shed 10 bases, J shed 5 bases, and the junction held 8 bases outside the gene matches. The CDR3 covers 13 residues. Looked up from germline, CDR1 is SGHNT and CDR2 is YYREEE (reference sequence). The entire variable domain, with the rest obtained from reference TRBV5-4 and TRBJ2-3, is as follows: ETGVTQSPTHLIKTRGQQVTLRCSSQSGHNTVSWYQQALGQGPQFIFQYYREEENGRGNFPPRFSGLQFPNYSSELNVNALELDDSALYLCAAGTGPGDTQYFGPGTRLTVL.

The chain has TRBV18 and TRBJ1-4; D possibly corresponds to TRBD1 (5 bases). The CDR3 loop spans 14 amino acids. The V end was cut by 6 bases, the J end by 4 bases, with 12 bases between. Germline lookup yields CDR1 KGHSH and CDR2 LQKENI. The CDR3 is CASSPGRVNEKLFF. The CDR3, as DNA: TGTGCCAGCTCCCCGGGACGGGTTAATGAAAAACTGTTTTTT.

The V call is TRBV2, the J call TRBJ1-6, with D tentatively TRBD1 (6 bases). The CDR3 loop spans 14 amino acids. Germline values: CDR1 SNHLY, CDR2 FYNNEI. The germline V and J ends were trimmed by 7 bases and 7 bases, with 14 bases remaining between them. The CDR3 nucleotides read TGTGCCAGCATGACCTTCAGGGGCAATTCACCCCTCCACTTT. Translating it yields CASMTFRGNSPLHF.

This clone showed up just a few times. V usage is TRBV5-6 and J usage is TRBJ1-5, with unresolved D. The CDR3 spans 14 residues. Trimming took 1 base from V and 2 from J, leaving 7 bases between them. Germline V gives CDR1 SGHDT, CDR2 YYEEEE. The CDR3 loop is CASSLNGGNQPQHF. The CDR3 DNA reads TGTGCCAGCAGCTTGAACGGGGGCAATCAGCCCCAGCATTTT.

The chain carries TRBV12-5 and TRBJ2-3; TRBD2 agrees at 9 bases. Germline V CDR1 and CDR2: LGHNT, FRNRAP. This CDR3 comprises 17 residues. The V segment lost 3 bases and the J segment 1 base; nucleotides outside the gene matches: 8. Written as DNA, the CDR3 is TGTGCTAGTGGTTTCCCCTTAGCGGGAGAAGGCACAGATACGCAGTATTTT. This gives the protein CASGFPLAGEGTDTQYF.

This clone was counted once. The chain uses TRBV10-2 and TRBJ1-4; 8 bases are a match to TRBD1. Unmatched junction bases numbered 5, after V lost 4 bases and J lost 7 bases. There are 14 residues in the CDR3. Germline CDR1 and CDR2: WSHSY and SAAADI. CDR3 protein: CASSGQGKGEKLFF. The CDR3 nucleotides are TGCGCCAGCAGTGGACAGGGGAAGGGTGAAAAACTGTTTTTT.

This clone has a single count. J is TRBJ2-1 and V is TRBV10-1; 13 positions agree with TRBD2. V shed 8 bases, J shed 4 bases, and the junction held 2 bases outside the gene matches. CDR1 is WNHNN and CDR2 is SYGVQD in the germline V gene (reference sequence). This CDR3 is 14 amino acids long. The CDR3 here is CASGTSGDYNEQFF. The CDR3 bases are TGCGCCAGCGGGACTAGCGGGGATTACAATGAGCAGTTCTTC.

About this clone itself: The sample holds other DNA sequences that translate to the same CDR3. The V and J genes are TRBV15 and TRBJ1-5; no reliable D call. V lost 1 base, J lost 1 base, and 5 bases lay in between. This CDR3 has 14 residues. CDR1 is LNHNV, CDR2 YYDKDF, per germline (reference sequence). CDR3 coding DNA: TGTGCCACCAGCAGAGTTGGGAGCAATCAGCCCCAGCATTTT. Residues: CATSRVGSNQPQHF.